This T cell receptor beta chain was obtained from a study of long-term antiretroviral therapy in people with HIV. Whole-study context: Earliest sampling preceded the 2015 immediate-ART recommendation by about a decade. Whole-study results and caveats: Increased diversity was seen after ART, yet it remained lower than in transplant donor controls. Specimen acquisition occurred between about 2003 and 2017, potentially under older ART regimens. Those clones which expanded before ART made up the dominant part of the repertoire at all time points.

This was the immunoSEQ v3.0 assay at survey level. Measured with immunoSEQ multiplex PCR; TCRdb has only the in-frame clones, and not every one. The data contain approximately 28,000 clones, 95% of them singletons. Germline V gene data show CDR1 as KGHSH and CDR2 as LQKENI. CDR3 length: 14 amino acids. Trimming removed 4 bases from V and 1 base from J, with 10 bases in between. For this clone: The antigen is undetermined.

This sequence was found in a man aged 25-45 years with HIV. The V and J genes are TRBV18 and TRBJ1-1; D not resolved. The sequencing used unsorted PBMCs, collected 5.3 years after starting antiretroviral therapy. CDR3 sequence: CASSQGSPNTEAFF. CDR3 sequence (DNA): TGTGCCAGCTCACAAGGGAGTCCGAACACTGAAGCTTTCTTT.